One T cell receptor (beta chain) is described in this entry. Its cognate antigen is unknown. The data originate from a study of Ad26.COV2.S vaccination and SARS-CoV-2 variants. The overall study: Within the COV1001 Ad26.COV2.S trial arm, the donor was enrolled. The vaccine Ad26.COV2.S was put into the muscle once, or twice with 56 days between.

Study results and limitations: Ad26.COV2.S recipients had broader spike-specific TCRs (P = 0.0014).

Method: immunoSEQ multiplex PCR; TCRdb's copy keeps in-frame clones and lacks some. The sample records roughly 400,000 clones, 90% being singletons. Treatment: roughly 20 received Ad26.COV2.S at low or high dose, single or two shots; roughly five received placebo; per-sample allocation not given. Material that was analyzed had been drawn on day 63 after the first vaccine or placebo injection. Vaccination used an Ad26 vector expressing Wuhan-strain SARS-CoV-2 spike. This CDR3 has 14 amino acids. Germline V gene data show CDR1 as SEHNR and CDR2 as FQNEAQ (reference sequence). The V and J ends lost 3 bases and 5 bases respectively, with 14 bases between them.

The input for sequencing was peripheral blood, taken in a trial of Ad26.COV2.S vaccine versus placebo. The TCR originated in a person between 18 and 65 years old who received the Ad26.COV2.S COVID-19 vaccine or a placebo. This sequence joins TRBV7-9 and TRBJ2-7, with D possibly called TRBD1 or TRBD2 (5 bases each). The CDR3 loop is CASSLGPPRDEQYF. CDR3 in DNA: TGTGCCAGCAGCTTGGGACCCCCTAGGGACGAGCAGTACTTC. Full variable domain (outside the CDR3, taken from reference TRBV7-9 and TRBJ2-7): DTGVSQNPRHKITKRGQNVTFRCDPISEHNRLYWYRQTLGQGPEFLTYFQNEAQLEKSRLLSDRFSAERPKGSFSTLEIQRTEQGDSAMYLCASSLGPPRDEQYFGPGTRLTVT.